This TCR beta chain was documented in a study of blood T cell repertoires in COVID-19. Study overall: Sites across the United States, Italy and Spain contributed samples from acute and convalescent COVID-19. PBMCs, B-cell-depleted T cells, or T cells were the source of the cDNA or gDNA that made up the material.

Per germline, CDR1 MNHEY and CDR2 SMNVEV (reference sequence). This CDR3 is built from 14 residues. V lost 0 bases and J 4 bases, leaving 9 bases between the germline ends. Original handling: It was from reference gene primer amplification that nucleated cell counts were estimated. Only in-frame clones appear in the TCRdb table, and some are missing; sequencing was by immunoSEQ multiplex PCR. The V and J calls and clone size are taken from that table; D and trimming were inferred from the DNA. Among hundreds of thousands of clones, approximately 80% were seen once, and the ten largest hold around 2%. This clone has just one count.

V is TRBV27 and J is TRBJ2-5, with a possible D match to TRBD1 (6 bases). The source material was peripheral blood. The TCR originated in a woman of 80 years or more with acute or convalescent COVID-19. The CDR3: CASSLSGRGETQYF. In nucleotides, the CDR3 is TGTGCCAGCAGTTTATCAGGCAGGGGAGAGACCCAGTACTTC.